Listed below are T cell receptor beta chains from one sample, sequenced in a study of regulatory T cells in long-lasting Graves disease. TCRdb analysed the multiplex PCR reads with MiXCR anew, one entry per CDR3 protein. This table has about 470,000 distinct CDR3 sequences, around 20% appearing once. The specimen was peripheral blood mononuclear cells (PBMCs), collected when the disease was refractory, from a patient treated with antithyroid drugs. The receptors come from a female donor with Graves disease. The CDR3 runs from the conserved cysteine through the conserved F or W. The D gene is left open where the match is weak. A row's size may be missing; if present it is once, few, many or a size class.

v_call: TRBV11-2; j_call: TRBJ2-2; d_call: TRBD2; clone_size: .; cdr3_aa: CASSGSGLAGGPVTGELFF; cdr3_nt: TGTGCCAGCAGCGGATCGGGACTAGCGGGAGGGCCAGTCACCGGGGAGCTGTTTTTT
v_call: TRBV13; j_call: TRBJ2-3; d_call: .; clone_size: .; cdr3_aa: CASSLAAITSTDTQYF; cdr3_nt: TGTGCCAGCAGCTTAGCGGCGATTACTAGCACAGATACGCAGTATTTT
v_call: TRBV3-1; j_call: TRBJ2-5; d_call: .; clone_size: once; cdr3_aa: CASSQIGGRETQYF; cdr3_nt: TGTGCCAGCAGCCAAATAGGAGGGAGGGAGACCCAGTACTTC
v_call: TRBV28; j_call: TRBJ2-3; d_call: TRBD1; clone_size: .; cdr3_aa: CASSFPGQGYLGDTQYF; cdr3_nt: TGTGCCAGCAGTTTTCCGGGACAGGGGTATCTGGGTGATACGCAGTATTTT
v_call: TRBV20-1; j_call: TRBJ2-6; d_call: TRBD1; clone_size: .; cdr3_aa: CSARDRTLSGANVLTF; cdr3_nt: TGCAGTGCCCGGGACAGGACCCTCTCTGGGGCCAACGTCCTGACTTTC
v_call: TRBV11-2; j_call: TRBJ2-5; d_call: .; clone_size: many; cdr3_aa: CASSALWAQYF; cdr3_nt: TGTGCCAGCAGCGCCCTTTGGGCCCAGTACTTC
v_call: TRBV29-1; j_call: TRBJ2-7; d_call: .; clone_size: few; cdr3_aa: CSVEQGLGYEQYF; cdr3_nt: TGCAGCGTTGAGCAGGGCCTTGGGTACGAGCAGTACTTC
v_call: TRBV2; j_call: TRBJ1-5; d_call: TRBD1; clone_size: many; cdr3_aa: CASREDRVSNQPQHF; cdr3_nt: TGTGCCAGCAGGGAGGACAGGGTAAGCAATCAGCCCCAGCATTTT
v_call: TRBV7-2; j_call: TRBJ2-2; d_call: TRBD2; clone_size: many; cdr3_aa: CASSLEASGRGRTGELFF; cdr3_nt: TGTGCCAGCAGCTTAGAGGCTAGCGGGAGGGGTCGTACCGGGGAGCTGTTTTTT
v_call: TRBV2; j_call: TRBJ2-7; d_call: .; clone_size: .; cdr3_aa: CASQPGGQGYEQYF; cdr3_nt: TGTGCCAGCCAACCCGGGGGTCAGGGCTACGAGCAGTACTTC
v_call: TRBV3-1; j_call: TRBJ2-2; d_call: TRBD1; clone_size: few; cdr3_aa: CASSHPAGTGILGELFF; cdr3_nt: TGTGCCAGCAGCCATCCGGCCGGGACAGGCATCCTCGGGGAGCTGTTTTTT
v_call: TRBV5-1; j_call: TRBJ1-1; d_call: .; clone_size: many; cdr3_aa: CASSLGQQGVGAEAFF; cdr3_nt: TGCGCCAGCAGCTTGGGACAACAGGGCGTCGGGGCTGAAGCTTTCTTT
v_call: TRBV2; j_call: TRBJ1-5; d_call: .; clone_size: few; cdr3_aa: CASSVAAQNQPQHF; cdr3_nt: TGTGCCAGCAGTGTAGCAGCTCAGAATCAGCCCCAGCATTTT
v_call: TRBV20-1; j_call: TRBJ2-4; d_call: TRBD2; clone_size: .; cdr3_aa: CSVGTSGSGNIQYF; cdr3_nt: TGCAGTGTTGGGACTAGCGGATCAGGGAACATTCAGTACTTC
v_call: TRBV6-1; j_call: TRBJ2-7; d_call: TRBD2; clone_size: many; cdr3_aa: CASSRLADRDEQYF; cdr3_nt: TGTGCCAGCAGTAGACTAGCGGATCGAGACGAGCAGTACTTC
v_call: TRBV27; j_call: TRBJ2-7; d_call: .; clone_size: many; cdr3_aa: CASSPRDFGYEQYF; cdr3_nt: TGTGCCAGCAGTCCCCGGGACTTCGGCTACGAGCAGTACTTC
v_call: TRBV7-2; j_call: TRBJ2-7; d_call: .; clone_size: many; cdr3_aa: CASSFTYEQYF; cdr3_nt: TGTGCCAGCAGCTTCACCTACGAGCAGTACTTC
v_call: TRBV2; j_call: TRBJ2-7; d_call: .; clone_size: many; cdr3_aa: CASRVAEPYEQYF; cdr3_nt: TGTGCCAGCAGGGTAGCGGAGCCCTACGAGCAGTACTTC
v_call: TRBV7-2; j_call: TRBJ1-2; d_call: .; clone_size: many; cdr3_aa: CASSLFAGYTF; cdr3_nt: TGTGCCAGCAGCTTATTCGCTGGCTACACCTTC
v_call: TRBV27; j_call: TRBJ1-2; d_call: TRBD1; clone_size: many; cdr3_aa: CASSVLQGENYGYTF; cdr3_nt: TGTGCCAGCAGCGTCCTACAGGGGGAAAACTATGGCTACACCTTC
v_call: TRBV29-1; j_call: TRBJ2-5; d_call: .; clone_size: .; cdr3_aa: CSVGLATKTQYF; cdr3_nt: TGCAGCGTTGGGCTAGCGACGAAGACCCAGTACTTC
v_call: TRBV11-2; j_call: TRBJ2-7; d_call: .; clone_size: many; cdr3_aa: CASSRQGRGEQYF; cdr3_nt: TGTGCCAGCAGCCGACAGGGGAGGGGCGAGCAGTACTTC
v_call: TRBV12-3/TRBV12-4; j_call: TRBJ2-1; d_call: .; clone_size: few; cdr3_aa: CASSFTGFHNEQFF; cdr3_nt: TGTGCCAGCAGTTTTACGGGGTTTCACAATGAGCAGTTCTTC
v_call: TRBV20-1; j_call: TRBJ1-1; d_call: TRBD1; clone_size: .; cdr3_aa: CSARQYRGNTEAFF; cdr3_nt: TGCAGTGCGAGGCAATACAGGGGTAACACTGAAGCTTTCTTT
v_call: TRBV7-9; j_call: TRBJ1-2; d_call: TRBD1; clone_size: few; cdr3_aa: CASSSSGTAYGYTF; cdr3_nt: TGTGCCAGCAGCTCTTCTGGGACAGCGTATGGCTACACCTTC
v_call: TRBV2; j_call: TRBJ1-2; d_call: TRBD1; clone_size: many; cdr3_aa: CASRVQGARFRGYTF; cdr3_nt: TGTGCCAGCAGGGTCCAGGGGGCGCGTTTTCGTGGCTACACCTTC